Shown below are 21 T cell receptor beta chains from a single sample sequenced in a study of identical twins. TCRdb reprocessed the 5' RACE reads with MiXCR, giving one entry per CDR3 protein. The sample contains roughly 240,000 distinct CDR3 sequences, about 7.3% of which appear only once. These records were also assigned to another study, of yellow fever vaccine responses in identical twins.

The sample consisted of memory (CD45RO+) T cells sorted from blood. The origin of the receptors is a young woman in good health.

Ten or more counts support this clonotype. The chain couples TRBV4-1 to TRBJ1-4, with D possibly TRBD1 on 5 matching bases. V gave up 3 bases and J gave up 10 bases, with 18 bases separating them. The CDR3 is 15 amino acids. CDR1 MGHRA and CDR2 YSYEKL come from the germline V gene. As DNA, the CDR3 is TGCGCCAGCAGCCATGCAGATGGGGCGGTCGGAAAACTGTTTTTT. It is translated as CASSHADGAVGKLFF.

The V gene is TRBV20-1, the J gene TRBJ2-7, with 10 bases matching TRBD2. This CDR3 has 16 residues. Per germline, CDR1 DFQATT and CDR2 SNEGSKA (reference sequence). With V trimmed by 5 bases and J by 3 bases, 13 bases remained unmatched. The DNA of the CDR3 is TGCAGTGCTCGTAAGCCGGGACTAGCGACGAACTACGAGCAGTACGTC. Amino acids: CSARKPGLATNYEQYV.

In nucleotides, the CDR3 is TGTGCCACCAGTCATTATCCCGGGACAGGGGATTCATGGACGCAGTATTTT. Protein product: CATSHYPGTGDSWTQYF. The J gene is TRBJ2-3, the V gene TRBV24-1, with 10 bases matching TRBD1. The CDR3 contains 17 residues. V gave up 6 bases and J gave up 9 bases; unmatched junction bases: 17. Germline V gene lookup returns CDR1 KGHDR and CDR2 SFDVKD.

This clonotype appeared a few times. The chain has TRBV12-3 or TRBV12-4 and TRBJ2-3; 7 bases map to TRBD2. The CDR3 has 15 amino acids. Germline trimming cut 6 bases from V and 4 bases from J; bases unmatched to any gene: 10. CDR3 DNA: TGTGCCAGCAGCACCTTAGGACTAGAAGCAGATACGCAGTATTTT. Translated, it gives CASSTLGLEADTQYF.

J is TRBJ2-3 and V is TRBV7-3, with D perhaps being TRBD1 or TRBD2 (5 bases each). Germline-derived CDR1 and CDR2 are SGHTA and FQGTGA. The CDR3 has 13 residues. Between the trimmed V and J ends, which lost 3 bases and 5 bases, there was a span of 9 bases. The CDR3 DNA follows: TGTGCCAGCAGCTTCGGGGCAGGAGATACGCAGTATTTT. Residues: CASSFGAGDTQYF.

Many counts were recorded for this clonotype. V is TRBV10-3 and J is TRBJ2-7; 7 bases align to TRBD2. The germline V gene has CDR1 ENHRY and CDR2 SYGVKD. The V segment lost 3 bases and the J segment 1 base; nucleotides outside the gene matches: 9. CDR3 length: 16 residues. CDR3 sequence reads: CAISEIGGSSSYEQYF. The CDR3 DNA follows: TGTGCCATCAGTGAAATTGGCGGGAGTTCATCCTACGAGCAGTACTTC.

This clonotype was counted only a few times. A read error may account for a junction end that differs from germline. CDR3 in amino acids: CSARDGLRGSNQPQRF. As DNA, the CDR3 is TGCAGTGCTAGAGATGGGCTAAGGGGTAGCAATCAGCCCCAGCGTTTT. The chain has TRBV20-1 and TRBJ1-5; TRBD1 might be the D (5 bases). Germline lookup yields CDR1 DFQATT and CDR2 SNEGSKA (reference sequence). This CDR3 is built from 16 residues.

The sample holds a few counts of this clonotype. The V call is TRBV4-2, the J call TRBJ1-1; D is perhaps TRBD1 (5 bases). This CDR3 is 14 amino acids long. Germline V CDR1 and CDR2: LGHNA, YNFKEQ. The V and J ends lost 1 base and 5 bases respectively, with 11 bases between them. CDR3 sequence: CASSQAGDQTEAFF. For the CDR3, the DNA is TGTGCCAGCAGCCAAGCGGGGGACCAGACTGAAGCTTTCTTT.

This clonotype was seen repeatedly, ten times or more. This chain uses TRBV5-1 with TRBJ2-3; D is unclear. Trimming stripped 0 bases from V and 2 bases from J, with 10 bases between. Germline lookup yields CDR1 SGHRS and CDR2 YFSETQ. This CDR3 region has 15 residues. The CDR3 loop reads CASSLGATLTDTQYF. CDR3 nucleotide sequence: TGCGCCAGCAGCTTGGGAGCCACCCTCACAGATACGCAGTATTTT.

The rearrangement joins TRBV9 to TRBJ2-1, with 10 bases aligning to TRBD1. The CDR3 runs to 16 residues. From germline, CDR1 is SGDLS and CDR2 YYNGEE. The V and J ends lost 3 bases and 7 bases, in that order; junction bases with no gene match: 10. The CDR3 is CASSARPGQGWNEQFF. The DNA of the CDR3 is TGTGCCAGCAGCGCGAGACCGGGACAGGGGTGGAATGAGCAGTTCTTC.

In this sample, this clonotype turned up a few times. The chain uses TRBV2 and TRBJ2-3; 8 bases line up with TRBD1. V was pared by 6 bases and J by 1 base, with 6 bases of the junction left unmatched. Germline CDR1 is SNHLY and CDR2 is FYNNEI. The CDR3 sequence is 15 residues long. This chain's CDR3 is CASRDRDLGTDTQYF. CDR3 DNA sequence: TGTGCCAGCAGGGACAGGGATTTGGGCACAGATACGCAGTATTTT.

The CDR3 region is CASSRQGSFYNEQFF. The DNA of the CDR3 is TGTGCCAGCAGCCGACAGGGTAGTTTCTACAATGAGCAGTTCTTC. The chain couples TRBV14 to TRBJ2-1; TRBD1 matches 7 bases. The junction had 6 bases not matched to a gene; V was cut back by 4 bases and J by 3 bases. CDR1 is SGHDN and CDR2 is FVKESK in the germline V gene. The CDR3 spans 15 residues.

The rearrangement joins TRBV14 to TRBJ1-1; D call uncertain. Germline V CDR1 and CDR2: SGHDN, FVKESK. The V and J ends lost 6 bases and 5 bases respectively, with 16 bases between them. The CDR3 spans 14 residues. As DNA, the CDR3 is TGTGCCAGCAGTCTTGGTAGGTTGAGGACTGAAGCTTTCTTT. This gives the protein CASSLGRLRTEAFF. The full variable domain, in which reference TRBV14 and TRBJ1-1 provide the parts outside the CDR3, is EAGVTQFPSHSVIEKGQTVTLRCDPISGHDNLYWYRRVMGKEIKFLLHFVKESKQDESGMPNNRFLAERTGGTYSTLKVQPAELEDSGVYFCASSLGRLRTEAFFGQGTRLTVV.

This clonotype was counted ten times or more. The genes are TRBV7-6 and TRBJ2-5; 7 nucleotides line up with TRBD1. The germline V gene encodes CDR1 SGHVS and CDR2 FNYEAQ. With 1 base clipped from V and 4 bases from J, the junction kept 6 bases outside the gene matches. The CDR3 loop spans 15 amino acids. The CDR3 region has the DNA TGTGCCAGCAGCTTAGGACAGGGCGGTGGAGAGACCCAGTACTTC. It codes for CASSLGQGGGETQYF.

This clonotype was seen only a few times. The genes are TRBV4-1 and TRBJ2-1; 7 nucleotides match TRBD2. J lost 3 bases, V lost 0 bases, and 5 bases had no gene match. The CDR3 covers 16 residues. Germline assignment: CDR1 MGHRA and CDR2 YSYEKL. The CDR3 reads CASSQDSGGGYNEQFF. Written as DNA, the CDR3 is TGCGCCAGCAGCCAAGATTCCGGCGGGGGCTACAATGAGCAGTTCTTC.

This clonotype came up many times. V gene TRBV20-1 combines with J gene TRBJ2-3; possibly TRBD2 for D (5 bases). There are 14 residues in the CDR3. The V gene's germline CDR1 is DFQATT and CDR2 SNEGSKA (reference sequence). The V end was cut by 1 base, the J end by 3 bases, with 11 bases between. The CDR3 loop is CSARGAWETDTQYF. CDR3 in DNA: TGCAGTGCTAGAGGAGCGTGGGAGACAGATACGCAGTATTTT.

The chain carries TRBV21-1 and TRBJ2-7; the DNA was not compared with TRBD1, the D call given in the table. TRBV21-1 is assigned pseudogene status. The CDR3 is 15 residues long. The chain's CDR3 is CAYTWVRDRVYEQYF. The CDR3 DNA is TGTGCCTACACCTGGGTCCGGGACAGGGTCTACGAGCAGTACTTC.

The chain couples TRBV7-8 to TRBJ2-1; no clear D. The germline V gene has CDR1 SGHVS and CDR2 FQNEAQ. The CDR3 sequence is 12 residues long. Trimming removed 5 bases from V and 8 bases from J, with 10 bases in between. CDR3 nucleotide sequence: TGTGCCAGCAGCCTAAGCCTACATGAGCAGTTCTTC. Translated, it gives CASSLSLHEQFF.

This clonotype was counted at least ten times. In DNA, the CDR3 is TGTGCCAGCAGCTTACCTCCGGACAGGGGTGGGAATGAGCAGTTCTTC. Residues: CASSLPPDRGGNEQFF. The chain recombines TRBV5-4 with TRBJ2-1; 9 bases fit TRBD1. Trimming removed 2 bases from V and 7 bases from J; junction bases left unmatched: 10. CDR1 and CDR2 (germline): SGHNT, YYREEE (reference sequence). The CDR3 length is 16 residues. The whole variable domain, filled in from reference TRBV5-4 and TRBJ2-1, reads ETGVTQSPTHLIKTRGQQVTLRCSSQSGHNTVSWYQQALGQGPQFIFQYYREEENGRGNFPPRFSGLQFPNYSSELNVNALELDDSALYLCASSLPPDRGGNEQFFGPGTRLTVL.

This rearrangement joins TRBV10-3 to TRBJ2-3; D might be TRBD2 (6 bases). Trimming removed 3 bases at V and 0 bases at J, with 13 bases between. The CDR3 has 16 residues. From germline, CDR1 is ENHRY and CDR2 SYGVKD. The CDR3 nucleotides are TGTGCCATCAGTGACCGTGGCGGGAAAAGCACAGATACGCAGTATTTT. It yields the protein CAISDRGGKSTDTQYF.

The chain joins TRBV11-3 to TRBJ2-3, with D uncertain. The CDR3 has 13 residues. Germline CDR1 is SGHNT and CDR2 is YENEEA. Trimming removed 0 bases from V and 7 bases from J, with 8 bases in between. Here the CDR3 DNA reads TGTGCCAGCAGCTTAGAGCTTGGGCATACGCAGTATTTT. Translated, it gives CASSLELGHTQYF.